These T cell receptor beta chains were read from a single sample in a study of T cell responses to AZD1222 COVID-19 vaccine. Clones were sequenced by immunoSEQ multiplex PCR, and TCRdb holds only the in-frame ones, with some missing. The table lists some 160,000 clones, approximately 93% of them singletons. The source material was peripheral blood, sampled on day 0 of AZD1222 vaccination. The receptors stem from an adult in good health. The CDR3 runs from the conserved cysteine through the conserved F or W. The D gene is left open where the match is weak. The listing skips clone size in some rows; elsewhere it reads once, few, many or a size class.

TRBV30	TRBJ1-5	NA	NA	CAWSMGGHQPQHF	TGTGCCTGGAGTATGGGAGGTCATCAGCCCCAGCATTTT
TRBV18	TRBJ1-5	TRBD1	NA	CASSPGQGGQPQHF	TGTGCCAGCTCACCCGGACAGGGAGGACAGCCCCAGCATTTT
TRBV14	TRBJ1-6	NA	few	CRYFGGGDSPLHF	TGTAGATATTTCGGGGGTGGGGATTCACCCCTCCACTTT
TRBV5-1	TRBJ1-1	NA	few	CASSLELLNTEAFF	TGCGCCAGCAGCTTGGAACTTTTGAACACTGAAGCTTTCTTT
TRBV5-4	TRBJ1-6	NA	NA	CASSLDLRQSNSPLHF	TGTGCCAGCAGCTTGGATTTGCGGCAGAGTAATTCACCCCTCCACTTT
TRBV5-4	TRBJ1-2	NA	NA	CASSLEDMRVGYTF	TGTGCCAGCAGCTTGGAGGATATGCGCGTGGGCTACACCTTC
TRBV19	TRBJ2-1	TRBD1	once	CASSNSFWDSRTNNEQFF	TGTGCCAGTAGTAACTCATTCTGGGACAGCCGAACCAACAATGAGCAGTTCTTC
TRBV30	TRBJ1-1	NA	NA	CAWSGGRLNTEAFF	TGTGCCTGGAGTGGGGGCAGGCTGAACACTGAAGCTTTCTTT
TRBV6-2/TRBV6-3	TRBJ2-5	NA	NA	CASSYGGTKETQYF	TGTGCCAGCAGTTACGGGGGGACAAAAGAGACCCAGTACTTC
TRBV19	TRBJ1-6	NA	NA	CASTRDRSSYNSPLHF	TGTGCCAGTACCCGAGACAGGAGCTCCTATAATTCACCCCTCCACTTT
TRBV18	TRBJ1-3	TRBD1	NA	CASSPDQGALGNTIYF	TGTGCCAGCTCACCGGATCAGGGGGCGCTTGGAAACACCATATATTTT
TRBV5-1	TRBJ2-5	NA	NA	CASSLGLASGETQYF	TGCGCCAGCAGCTTGGGGCTAGCGTCTGGGGAGACCCAGTACTTC
TRBV6-5	TRBJ2-2	TRBD2	NA	CASSYNLAGNTGELFF	TGTGCCAGCAGTTACAACCTAGCGGGGAACACCGGGGAGCTGTTTTTT
TRBV12-3/TRBV12-4	TRBJ2-7	NA	NA	CASSFGAAYEQYF	TGTGCCAGCAGTTTCGGTGCCGCCTACGAGCAGTACTTC
TRBV7-2	TRBJ1-1	NA	NA	CASSLGQGRTEAFF	TGTGCCAGCAGCTTAGGGCAGGGGCGGACTGAAGCTTTCTTT
TRBV7-2	TRBJ2-7	TRBD2	NA	CASSPGLAGGQNEQYF	TGTGCCAGCAGCCCAGGACTAGCGGGGGGGCAAAACGAGCAGTACTTC
TRBV2	TRBJ1-1	TRBD1	NA	CASGLQGASTEAFF	TGTGCCAGCGGCCTACAGGGGGCCAGCACTGAAGCTTTCTTT
TRBV5-6	TRBJ2-5	NA	NA	CASSLILEPETQYF	TGTGCCAGCAGCTTGATTCTAGAACCAGAGACCCAGTACTTC
TRBV25-1	TRBJ2-7	NA	NA	CASSDFYEQYF	TGTGCCAGCAGTGACTTCTACGAGCAGTACTTC
TRBV28	TRBJ1-2	TRBD1	NA	CASSPGTANYGYTF	TGTGCCAGCAGTCCCGGGACAGCCAACTATGGCTACACCTTC
TRBV10-3	TRBJ2-7	NA	NA	CAISEAERLYF	TGTGCCATCAGTGAGGCAGAGAGGTTGTACTTC
TRBV7-3	TRBJ2-1	NA	NA	CASSRGGYGDNEQFF	TGTGCCAGCAGCCGAGGCGGGTACGGAGACAATGAGCAGTTCTTC
TRBV12-3/TRBV12-4	TRBJ2-2	NA	NA	CASRPNTGELFF	TGTGCCAGCAGGCCGAACACCGGGGAGCTGTTTTTT
TRBV4-1	TRBJ1-2	TRBD1	NA	CASSQPTGQGIRDGYTF	TGCGCCAGCAGCCAACCCACCGGACAGGGAATTCGGGATGGCTACACCTTC